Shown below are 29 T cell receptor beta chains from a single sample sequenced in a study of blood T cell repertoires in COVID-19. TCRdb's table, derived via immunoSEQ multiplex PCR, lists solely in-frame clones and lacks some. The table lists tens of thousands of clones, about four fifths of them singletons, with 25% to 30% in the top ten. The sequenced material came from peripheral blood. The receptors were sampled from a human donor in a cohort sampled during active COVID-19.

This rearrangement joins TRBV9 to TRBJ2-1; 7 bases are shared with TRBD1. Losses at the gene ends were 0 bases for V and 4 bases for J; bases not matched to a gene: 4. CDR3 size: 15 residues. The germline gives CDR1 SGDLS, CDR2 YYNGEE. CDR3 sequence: CASSVEGGSYNEQFF. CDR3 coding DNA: TGTGCCAGCAGCGTAGAAGGGGGCTCTTACAATGAGCAGTTCTTC.

The CDR3 DNA reads as TGTGCCACATGGGCCGGGGGGAACACCGGGGAGCTGTTTTTT. The encoded protein is CATWAGGNTGELFF. This chain links TRBV3-1 (or the pseudogene TRBV3-2) with TRBJ2-2; tentatively, D is TRBD2 (6 bases). This CDR3 has 14 residues. The V end lost 10 bases, the J end lost 1 base, and 13 bases lay between the germline ends. Germline lookup yields CDR1 LGHDT and CDR2 YNNKEL (reference sequence).

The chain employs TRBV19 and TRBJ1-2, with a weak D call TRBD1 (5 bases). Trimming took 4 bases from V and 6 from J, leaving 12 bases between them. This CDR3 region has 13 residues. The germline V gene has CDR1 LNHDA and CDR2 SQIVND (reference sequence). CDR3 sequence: CASSNPTGDGYTF. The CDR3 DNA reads TGTGCCAGTAGTAATCCCACAGGAGATGGCTACACCTTC. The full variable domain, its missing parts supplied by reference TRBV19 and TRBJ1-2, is DGGITQSPKYLFRKEGQNVTLSCEQNLNHDAMYWYRQDPGQGLRLIYYSQIVNDFQKGDIAEGYSVSREKKESFPLTVTSAQKNPTAFYLCASSNPTGDGYTFGSGTRLTVV.

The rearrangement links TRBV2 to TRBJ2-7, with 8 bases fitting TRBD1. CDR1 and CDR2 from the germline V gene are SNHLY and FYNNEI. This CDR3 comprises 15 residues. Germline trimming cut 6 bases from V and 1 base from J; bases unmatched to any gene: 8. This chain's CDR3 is CASSVMWDRSYEQYF. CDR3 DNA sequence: TGTGCCAGCAGCGTTATGTGGGACAGGTCCTACGAGCAGTACTTC. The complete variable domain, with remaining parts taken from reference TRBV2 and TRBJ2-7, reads EPEVTQTPSHQVTQMGQEVILRCVPISNHLYFYWYRQILGQKVEFLVSFYNNEISEKSEIFDDQFSVERPDGSNFTLKIRSTKLEDSAMYFCASSVMWDRSYEQYFGPGTRLTVT.

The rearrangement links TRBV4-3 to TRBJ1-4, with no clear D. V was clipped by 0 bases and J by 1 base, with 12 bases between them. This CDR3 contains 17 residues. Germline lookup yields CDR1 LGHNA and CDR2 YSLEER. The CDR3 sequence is CASSQEGRGLTNEKLFF. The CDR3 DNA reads TGCGCCAGCAGCCAAGAAGGCCGAGGGTTAACTAATGAAAAACTGTTTTTT.

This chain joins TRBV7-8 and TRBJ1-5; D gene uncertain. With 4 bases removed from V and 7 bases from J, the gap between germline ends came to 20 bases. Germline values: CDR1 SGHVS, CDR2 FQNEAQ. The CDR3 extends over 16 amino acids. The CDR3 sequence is CASSSTTQSYYQPQHF. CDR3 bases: TGTGCCAGCAGCTCTACGACCCAGTCCTACTACCAGCCCCAGCATTTT.

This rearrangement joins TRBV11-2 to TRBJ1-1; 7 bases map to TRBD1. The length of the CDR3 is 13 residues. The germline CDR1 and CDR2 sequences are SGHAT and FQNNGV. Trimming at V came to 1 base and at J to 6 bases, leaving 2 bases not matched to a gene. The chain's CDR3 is CASSLGGTAEAFF. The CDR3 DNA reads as TGTGCCAGCAGCTTAGGTGGGACAGCTGAAGCTTTCTTT.

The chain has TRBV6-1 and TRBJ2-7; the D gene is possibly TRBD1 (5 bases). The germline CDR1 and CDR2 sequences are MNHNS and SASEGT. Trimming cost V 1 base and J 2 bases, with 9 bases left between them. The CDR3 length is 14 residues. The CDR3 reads CASSEGTGTYEQYF. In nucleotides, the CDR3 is TGTGCCAGCAGTGAAGGAACAGGTACCTACGAGCAGTACTTC.

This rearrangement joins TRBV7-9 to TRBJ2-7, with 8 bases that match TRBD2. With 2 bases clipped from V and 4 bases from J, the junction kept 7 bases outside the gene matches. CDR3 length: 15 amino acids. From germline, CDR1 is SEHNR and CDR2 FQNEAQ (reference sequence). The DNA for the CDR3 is TGTGCCAGCAGCTTAATCGCGGGGGGCTCATACGAGCAGTACTTC. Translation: CASSLIAGGSYEQYF.

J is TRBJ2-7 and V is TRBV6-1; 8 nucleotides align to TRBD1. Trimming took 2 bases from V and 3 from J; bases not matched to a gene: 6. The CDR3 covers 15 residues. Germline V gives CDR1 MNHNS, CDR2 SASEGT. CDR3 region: CASSERLDRDYEQYF. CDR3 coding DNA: TGTGCCAGCAGTGAACGTCTGGACAGGGACTACGAGCAGTACTTC.

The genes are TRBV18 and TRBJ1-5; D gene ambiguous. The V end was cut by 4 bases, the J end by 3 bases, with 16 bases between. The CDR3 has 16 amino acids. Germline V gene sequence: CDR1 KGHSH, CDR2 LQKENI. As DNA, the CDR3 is TGTGCCAGCTCACTTTCCCACTTTGATACCAATCAGCCCCAGCATTTT. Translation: CASSLSHFDTNQPQHF.

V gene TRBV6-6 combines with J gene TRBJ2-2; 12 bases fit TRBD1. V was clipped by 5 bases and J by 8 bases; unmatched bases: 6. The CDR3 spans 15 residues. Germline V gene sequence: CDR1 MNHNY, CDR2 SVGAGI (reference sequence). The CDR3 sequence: CASSGRDRGPGELFF. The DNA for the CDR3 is TGTGCCAGCAGTGGCCGGGACAGGGGGCCGGGGGAGCTGTTTTTT.

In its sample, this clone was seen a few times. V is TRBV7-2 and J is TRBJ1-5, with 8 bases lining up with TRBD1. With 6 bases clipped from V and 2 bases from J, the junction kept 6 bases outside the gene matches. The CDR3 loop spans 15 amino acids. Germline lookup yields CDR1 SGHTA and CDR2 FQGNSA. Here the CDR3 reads CASRDRGGGNQPQHF. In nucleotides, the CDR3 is TGTGCCAGCAGAGACAGGGGCGGGGGCAATCAGCCCCAGCATTTT.

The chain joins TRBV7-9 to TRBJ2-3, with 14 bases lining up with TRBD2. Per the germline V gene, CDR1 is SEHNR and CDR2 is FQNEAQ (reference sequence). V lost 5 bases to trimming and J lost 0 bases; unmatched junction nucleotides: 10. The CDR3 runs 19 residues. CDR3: CASSPRTSGGTPSTDTQYF. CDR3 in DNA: TGTGCCAGCAGCCCGCGGACTAGCGGGGGGACTCCTAGCACAGATACGCAGTATTTT. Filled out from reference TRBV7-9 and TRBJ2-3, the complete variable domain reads DTGVSQNPRHKITKRGQNVTFRCDPISEHNRLYWYRQTLGQGPEFLTYFQNEAQLEKSRLLSDRFSAERPKGSFSTLEIQRTEQGDSAMYLCASSPRTSGGTPSTDTQYFGPGTRLTVL.

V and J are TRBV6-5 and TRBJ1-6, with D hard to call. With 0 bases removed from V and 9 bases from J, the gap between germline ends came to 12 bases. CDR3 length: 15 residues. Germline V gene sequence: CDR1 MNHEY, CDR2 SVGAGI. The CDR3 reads CASSYSVQAPSPLHF. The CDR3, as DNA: TGTGCCAGCAGTTACTCGGTCCAAGCGCCTTCACCCCTCCACTTT.

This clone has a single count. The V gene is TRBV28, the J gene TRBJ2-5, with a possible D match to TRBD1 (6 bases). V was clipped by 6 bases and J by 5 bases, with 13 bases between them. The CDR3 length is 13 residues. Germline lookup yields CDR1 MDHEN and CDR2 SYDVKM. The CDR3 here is CASRYREYETQYF. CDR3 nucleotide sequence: TGTGCCAGCAGATACAGGGAGTACGAGACCCAGTACTTC.

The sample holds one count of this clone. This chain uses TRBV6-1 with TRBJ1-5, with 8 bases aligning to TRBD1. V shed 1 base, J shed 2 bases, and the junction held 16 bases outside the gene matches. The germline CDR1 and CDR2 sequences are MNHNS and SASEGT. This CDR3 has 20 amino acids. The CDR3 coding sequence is TGTGCCAGCAGTGAAGGGACAGGGCAGGGCAGGGGACTGGGCAATCAGCCCCAGCATTTT. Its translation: CASSEGTGQGRGLGNQPQHF.

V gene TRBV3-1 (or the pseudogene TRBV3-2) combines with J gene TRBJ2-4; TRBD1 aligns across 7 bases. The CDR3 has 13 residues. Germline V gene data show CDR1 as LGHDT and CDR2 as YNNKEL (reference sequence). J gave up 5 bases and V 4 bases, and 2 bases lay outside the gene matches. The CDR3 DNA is TGTGCCAGCAGCCGACAGGGAGAAAACATTCAGTACTTC. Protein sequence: CASSRQGENIQYF.

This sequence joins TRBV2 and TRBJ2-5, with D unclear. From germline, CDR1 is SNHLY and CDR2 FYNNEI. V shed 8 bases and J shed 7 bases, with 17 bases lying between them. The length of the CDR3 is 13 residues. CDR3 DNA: TGTGCCAGCCAGGCCCCACTTGGGTGGACCCAGTACTTC. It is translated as CASQAPLGWTQYF. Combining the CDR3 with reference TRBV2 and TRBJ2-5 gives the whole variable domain EPEVTQTPSHQVTQMGQEVILRCVPISNHLYFYWYRQILGQKVEFLVSFYNNEISEKSEIFDDQFSVERPDGSNFTLKIRSTKLEDSAMYFCASQAPLGWTQYFGPGTRLLVL.

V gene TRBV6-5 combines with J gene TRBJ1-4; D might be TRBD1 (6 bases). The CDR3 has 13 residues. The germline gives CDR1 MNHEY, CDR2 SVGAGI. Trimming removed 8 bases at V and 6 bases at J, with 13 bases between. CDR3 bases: TGTGCCAGCCTAATCAGGACAGATGAAAAACTGTTTTTT. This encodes CASLIRTDEKLFF.

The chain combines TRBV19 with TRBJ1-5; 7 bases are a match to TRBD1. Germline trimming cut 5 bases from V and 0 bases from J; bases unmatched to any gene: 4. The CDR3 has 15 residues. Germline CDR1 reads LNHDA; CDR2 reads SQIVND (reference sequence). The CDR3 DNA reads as TGTGCCAGTAGTTGGACAGGTTTTAGCAATCAGCCCCAGCATTTT. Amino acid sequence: CASSWTGFSNQPQHF. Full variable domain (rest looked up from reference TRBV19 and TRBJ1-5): DGGITQSPKYLFRKEGQNVTLSCEQNLNHDAMYWYRQDPGQGLRLIYYSQIVNDFQKGDIAEGYSVSREKKESFPLTVTSAQKNPTAFYLCASSWTGFSNQPQHFGDGTRLSIL.

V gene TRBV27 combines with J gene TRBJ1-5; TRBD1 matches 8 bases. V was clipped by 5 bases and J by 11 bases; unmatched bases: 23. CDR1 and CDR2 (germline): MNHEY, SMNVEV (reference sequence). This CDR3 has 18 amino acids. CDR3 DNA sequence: TGTGCCAGCAGTCCTTCCTATCCCCCTCCGGGACAGGCGACGGCCCAGCATTTT. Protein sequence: CASSPSYPPPGQATAQHF.

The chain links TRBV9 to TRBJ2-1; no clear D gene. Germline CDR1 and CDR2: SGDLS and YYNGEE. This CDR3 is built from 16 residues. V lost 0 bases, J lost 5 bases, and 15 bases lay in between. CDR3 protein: CASSVAPQELNNEQFF. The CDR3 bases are TGTGCCAGCAGCGTAGCCCCTCAGGAACTGAACAATGAGCAGTTCTTC.

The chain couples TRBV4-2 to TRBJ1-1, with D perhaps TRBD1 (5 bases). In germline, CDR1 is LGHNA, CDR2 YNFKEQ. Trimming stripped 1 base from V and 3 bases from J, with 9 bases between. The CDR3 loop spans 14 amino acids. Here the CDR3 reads CASSQVAGDTEAFF. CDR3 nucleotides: TGTGCCAGCAGCCAAGTGGCGGGGGACACTGAAGCTTTCTTT.

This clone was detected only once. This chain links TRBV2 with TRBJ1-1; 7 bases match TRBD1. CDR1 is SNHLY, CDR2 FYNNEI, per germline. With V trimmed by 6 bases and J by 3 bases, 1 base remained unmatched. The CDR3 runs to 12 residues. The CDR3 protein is CASRRGHTEAFF. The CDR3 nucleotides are TGTGCCAGCAGGAGGGGGCACACTGAAGCTTTCTTT.

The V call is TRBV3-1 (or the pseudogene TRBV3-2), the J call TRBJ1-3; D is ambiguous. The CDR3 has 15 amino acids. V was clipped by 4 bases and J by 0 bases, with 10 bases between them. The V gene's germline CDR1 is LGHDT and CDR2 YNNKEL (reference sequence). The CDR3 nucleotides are TGTGCCAGCAGCCCCGGTCCCCGCTCTGGAAACACCATATATTTT. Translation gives CASSPGPRSGNTIYF.

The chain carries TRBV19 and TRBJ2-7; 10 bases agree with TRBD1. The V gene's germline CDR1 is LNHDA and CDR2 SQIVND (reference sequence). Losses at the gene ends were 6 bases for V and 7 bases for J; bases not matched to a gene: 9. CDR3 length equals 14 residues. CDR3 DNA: TGTGCCAGTAGACCACCAGGACAGGGGGAAGAGCAGTACTTC. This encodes CASRPPGQGEEQYF. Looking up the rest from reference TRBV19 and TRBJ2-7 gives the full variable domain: DGGITQSPKYLFRKEGQNVTLSCEQNLNHDAMYWYRQDPGQGLRLIYYSQIVNDFQKGDIAEGYSVSREKKESFPLTVTSAQKNPTAFYLCASRPPGQGEEQYFGPGTRLTVT.

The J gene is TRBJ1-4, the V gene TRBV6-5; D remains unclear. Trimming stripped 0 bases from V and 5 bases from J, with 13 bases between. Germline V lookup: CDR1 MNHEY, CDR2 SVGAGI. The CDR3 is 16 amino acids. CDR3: CASSYSWARLNEKLFF. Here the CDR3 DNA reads TGTGCCAGCAGTTACTCGTGGGCCAGGCTGAATGAAAAACTGTTTTTT.

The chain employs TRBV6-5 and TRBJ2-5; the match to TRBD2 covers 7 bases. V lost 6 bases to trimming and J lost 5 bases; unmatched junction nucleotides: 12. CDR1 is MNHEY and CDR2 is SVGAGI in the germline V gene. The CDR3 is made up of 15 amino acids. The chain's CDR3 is CASRPSGAEGETQYF. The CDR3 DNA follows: TGTGCCAGCAGGCCAAGCGGGGCGGAGGGGGAGACCCAGTACTTC.